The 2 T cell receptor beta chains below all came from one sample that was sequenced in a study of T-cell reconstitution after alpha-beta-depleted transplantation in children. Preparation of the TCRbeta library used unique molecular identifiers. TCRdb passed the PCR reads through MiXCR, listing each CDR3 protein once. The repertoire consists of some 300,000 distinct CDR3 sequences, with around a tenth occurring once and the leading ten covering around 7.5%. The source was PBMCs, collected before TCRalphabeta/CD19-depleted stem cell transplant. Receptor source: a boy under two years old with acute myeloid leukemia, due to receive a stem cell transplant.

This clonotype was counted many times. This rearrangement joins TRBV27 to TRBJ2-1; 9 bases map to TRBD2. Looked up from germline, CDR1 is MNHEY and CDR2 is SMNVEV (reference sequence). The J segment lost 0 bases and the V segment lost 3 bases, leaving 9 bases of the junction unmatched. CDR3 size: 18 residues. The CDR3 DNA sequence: TGTGCCAGCAGTTTTGTCTGGACTAGCGCGAGCTCCTACAATGAGCAGTTCTTC. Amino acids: CASSFVWTSASSYNEQFF.

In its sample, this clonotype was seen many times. This CDR3 reads CASSLANPYGTDTQYF. The CDR3 DNA sequence: TGTGCCAGCAGCTTAGCGAACCCATACGGCACAGATACGCAGTATTTT. The chain uses TRBV7-6 and TRBJ2-3, with unresolved D. V was clipped by 0 bases and J by 1 base, with 11 bases between them. The germline V gene encodes CDR1 SGHVS and CDR2 FNYEAQ. CDR3 length: 16 residues.